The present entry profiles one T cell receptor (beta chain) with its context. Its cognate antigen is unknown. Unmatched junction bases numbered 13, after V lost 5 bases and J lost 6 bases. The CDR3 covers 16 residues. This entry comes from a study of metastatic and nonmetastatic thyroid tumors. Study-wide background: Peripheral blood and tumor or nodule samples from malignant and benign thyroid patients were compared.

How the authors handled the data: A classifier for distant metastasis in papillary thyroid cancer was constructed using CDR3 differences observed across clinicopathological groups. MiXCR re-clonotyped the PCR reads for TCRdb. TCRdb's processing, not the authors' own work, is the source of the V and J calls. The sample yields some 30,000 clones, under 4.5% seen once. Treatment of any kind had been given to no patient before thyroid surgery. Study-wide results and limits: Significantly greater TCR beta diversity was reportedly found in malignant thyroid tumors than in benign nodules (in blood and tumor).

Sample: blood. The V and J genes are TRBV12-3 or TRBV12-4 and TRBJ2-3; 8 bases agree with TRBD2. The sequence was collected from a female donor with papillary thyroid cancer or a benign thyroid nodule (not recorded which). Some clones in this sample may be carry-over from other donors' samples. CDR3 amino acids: CASSHSGVFSADTQYF. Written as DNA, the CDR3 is TGTGCCAGCAGTCATAGCGGGGTATTTTCAGCGGATACGCAGTATTTT.